This TCR beta chain appears in the sequencing data of a study of identical twins. Whole-study results and caveats: In cord blood, abundant beta clonotypes had fewer insertions; memory showed no trend.

TCRdb itself ran the 5' RACE reads through MiXCR, one entry per CDR3 protein. Among approximately 1.8 million distinct CDR3 sequences listed, under 35% were seen once. The V end lost 10 bases, the J end lost 0 bases, and 13 bases lay between the germline ends. The CDR3 consists of 13 residues. In germline, CDR1 is SGHTA, CDR2 FQGNSA. Ten or more counts support this clonotype. Its antigen is unidentified. The specimen was cord blood. This rearrangement joins TRBV7-2 to TRBJ2-7; the D gene is possibly TRBD2 (5 bases). The sequence was collected from a newborn girl in good health. The CDR3 here is CAIRTGVSYEQYF. The DNA of the CDR3 is TGTGCCATCCGGACTGGAGTCTCCTACGAGCAGTACTTC.